Detailed here is one TCR beta chain. The sample originates from a study of blood T cell repertoires in COVID-19. Background on the study: T cells, B-cell-depleted T cells, or PBMCs provided the cDNA or gDNA that served as material.

Methods used by the authors: Reference gene primers were amplified, and this amplification served to estimate nucleated cell counts. Generated by immunoSEQ multiplex PCR, the TCRdb table keeps only in-frame clones and is missing some. That table gives V, J and clone size, and the DNA gave D and trimming. Of approximately 160,000 clones detected, 84% appear once; the ten largest clones hold roughly 7.1%. V lost 3 bases, J lost 5 bases, and 15 bases lay in between. This CDR3 has 15 amino acids. Germline V lookup: CDR1 KGHSH, CDR2 LQKENI. The receptor was isolated from a middle-aged man who had recovered from COVID-19. The specimen was peripheral blood. The V gene is TRBV18, the J gene TRBJ2-3; D is perhaps TRBD1 (5 bases). Here the CDR3 reads CASSPQGLPEDTQYF. For the CDR3, the DNA is TGTGCCAGCTCACCCCAGGGCCTCCCCGAAGATACGCAGTATTTT.